This TCR beta chain is drawn from a study of blood T cell repertoires in COVID-19. Study details: The study drew acute and convalescent COVID-19 samples from the United States, Italy and Spain. The cDNA or gDNA used as material had been derived from T cells, B-cell-depleted T cells, or PBMCs.

Germline V gene lookup returns CDR1 GTSNPN and CDR2 SVGIG (reference sequence). The V end lost 2 bases, the J end lost 7 bases, and 16 bases lay between the germline ends. This CDR3 has 14 amino acids. Seattle researchers signed up patients amid active infection and tracked them longitudinally. Original handling: Reference gene primers were amplified, and this amplification served to estimate nucleated cell counts. TCRdb's copy holds only in-frame clones and misses some; the assay was immunoSEQ multiplex PCR. V and J calls and clone size are copied from that table; D and trimming were computed from the DNA. The sample shows around 60,000 clones, more than 70% of them seen only once.

This clonotype was obtained from a man younger than 40 with COVID-19, enrolled during active disease. The material sequenced was peripheral blood. This chain uses TRBV30 with TRBJ2-3, with D perhaps matching TRBD2 (5 bases). CDR3 nucleotide sequence: TGTGCCTGGAGTCTGGGGTTAGGGAGAAATACGCAGTATTTT. Residues: CAWSLGLGRNTQYF. Combining the CDR3 with reference TRBV30 and TRBJ2-3 gives the whole variable domain SQTIHQWPATLVQPVGSPLSLECTVEGTSNPNLYWYRQAAGRGLQLLFYSVGIGQISSEVPQNLSASRPQDRQFILSSKKLLLSDSGFYLCAWSLGLGRNTQYFGPGTRLTVL.